The T cell receptor (beta chain) described here comes from a study of T cells in narcolepsy. Study-wide background: Patients with NT1 or NT2 and healthy control donors were enrolled. Study-wide results and caveats: HCRT-specific and TRIB2-specific autoreactive clonotypes appeared among same-patient CSF and blood CD4+ clonotypes.

Some clones are missing from TCRdb's copy, which holds only in-frame ones; the method was immunoSEQ multiplex PCR. The table shows tens of thousands of clones, with 65% to 90% occurring only once. This CDR3 has 14 residues. V lost 2 bases and J lost 1, with 9 bases in between. From germline, CDR1 is MNHEY and CDR2 SVGAGI. About this clone: What it binds is unknown.

The V and J genes are TRBV6-5 and TRBJ2-7; D call uncertain. The receptor was isolated from a human donor in good health. The sequencing sample was made of memory (CD45RA-) CD4+ T cells from blood. The CDR3 coding sequence is TGTGCCAGCAGTTACGAGGACGGTTCCTACGAGCAGTACTTC. Translating it yields CASSYEDGSYEQYF.